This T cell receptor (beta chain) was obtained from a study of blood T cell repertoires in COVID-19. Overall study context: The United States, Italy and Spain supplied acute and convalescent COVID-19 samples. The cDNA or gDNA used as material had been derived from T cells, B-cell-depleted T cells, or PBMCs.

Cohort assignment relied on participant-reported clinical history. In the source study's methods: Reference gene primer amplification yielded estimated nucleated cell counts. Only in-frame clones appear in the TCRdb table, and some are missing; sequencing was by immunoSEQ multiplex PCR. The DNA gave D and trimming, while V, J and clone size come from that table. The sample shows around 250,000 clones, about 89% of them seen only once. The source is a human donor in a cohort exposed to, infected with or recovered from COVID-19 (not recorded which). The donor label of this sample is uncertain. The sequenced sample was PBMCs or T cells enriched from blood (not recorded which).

The CDR3 coding sequence is TGTGCCAGCAGCTTAGGCGGTGCGAACACCGGGGAGCTGTTTTTT. Encoded protein: CASSLGGANTGELFF. The V gene is TRBV7-9, the J gene TRBJ2-2; no clear D gene. CDR1 and CDR2 from the germline V gene are SEHNR and FQNEAQ (reference sequence). This CDR3 is 15 amino acids long. V was trimmed by 1 base and J by 0 bases, leaving 6 bases between them. The full variable domain, rest sourced from reference TRBV7-9 and TRBJ2-2, is DTGVSQNPRHKITKRGQNVTFRCDPISEHNRLYWYRQTLGQGPEFLTYFQNEAQLEKSRLLSDRFSAERPKGSFSTLEIQRTEQGDSAMYLCASSLGGANTGELFFGEGSRLTVL.